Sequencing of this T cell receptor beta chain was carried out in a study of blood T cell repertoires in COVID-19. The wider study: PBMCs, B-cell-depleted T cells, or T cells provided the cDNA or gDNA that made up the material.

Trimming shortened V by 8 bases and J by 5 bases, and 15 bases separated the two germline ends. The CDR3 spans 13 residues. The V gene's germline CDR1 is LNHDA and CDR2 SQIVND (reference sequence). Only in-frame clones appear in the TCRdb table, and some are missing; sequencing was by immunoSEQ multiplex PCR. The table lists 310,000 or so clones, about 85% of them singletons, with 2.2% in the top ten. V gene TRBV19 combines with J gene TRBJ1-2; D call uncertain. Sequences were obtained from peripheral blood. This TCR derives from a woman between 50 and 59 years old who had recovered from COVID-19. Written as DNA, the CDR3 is TGTGCCAGTCGAATGGCGGCGAATTATGGCTACACCTTC. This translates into CASRMAANYGYTF.